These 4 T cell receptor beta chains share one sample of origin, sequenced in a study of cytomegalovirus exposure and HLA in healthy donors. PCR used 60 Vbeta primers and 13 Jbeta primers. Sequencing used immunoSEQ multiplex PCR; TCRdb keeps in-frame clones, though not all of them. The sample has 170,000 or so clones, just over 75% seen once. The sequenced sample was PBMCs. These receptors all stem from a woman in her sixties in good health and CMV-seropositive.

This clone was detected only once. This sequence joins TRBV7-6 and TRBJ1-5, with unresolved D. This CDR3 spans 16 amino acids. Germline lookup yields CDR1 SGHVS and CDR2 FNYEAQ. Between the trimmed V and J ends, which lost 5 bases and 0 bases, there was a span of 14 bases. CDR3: CASSPNPGYSNQPQHF. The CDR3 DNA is TGTGCCAGCAGCCCAAATCCAGGATATAGCAATCAGCCCCAGCATTTT. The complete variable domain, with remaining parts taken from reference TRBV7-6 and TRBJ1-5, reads GAGVSQSPRYKVTKRGQDVALRCDPISGHVSLYWYRQALGQGPEFLTYFNYEAQQDKSGLPNDRFSAERPEGSISTLTIQRTEQRDSAMYRCASSPNPGYSNQPQHFGDGTRLSIL.

The CDR3 nucleotides are TGTGCCAGCAGCCCATACCGCGGACAGTCCACCGGGGAGCTGTTTTTT. This codes for CASSPYRGQSTGELFF. The V gene is TRBV14, the J gene TRBJ2-2, with D possibly TRBD1 on 6 matching bases. Trimming cost V 4 bases and J 4 bases, with 16 bases left between them. The germline V gene has CDR1 SGHDN and CDR2 FVKESK. The CDR3 consists of 16 residues.

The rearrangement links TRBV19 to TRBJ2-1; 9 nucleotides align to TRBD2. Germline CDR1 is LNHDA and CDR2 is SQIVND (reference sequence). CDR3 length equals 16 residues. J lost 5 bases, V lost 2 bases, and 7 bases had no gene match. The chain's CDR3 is CASSIPGLALDNEQFF. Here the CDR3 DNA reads TGTGCCAGTAGTATACCGGGACTAGCACTAGACAATGAGCAGTTCTTC.

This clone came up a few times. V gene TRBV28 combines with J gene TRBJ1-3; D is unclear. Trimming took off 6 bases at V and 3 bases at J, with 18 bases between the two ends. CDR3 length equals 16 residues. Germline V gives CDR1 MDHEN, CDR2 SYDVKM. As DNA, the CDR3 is TGTGCCAGCAGCCTAACCGCGAGGTCATATGGAAACACCATATATTTT. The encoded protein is CASSLTARSYGNTIYF.